A selection of T cell receptor beta chains follows, all from one sample in a study of regulatory T cells. TCRdb's table, derived via immunoSEQ multiplex PCR, lists solely in-frame clones and lacks some. The table has over 20,000 clones, approximately 91% seen once; the top ten hold 1.3%. Sequencing was done on a sample of conventional CD4+ T cells sorted from blood. Receptors originate from a child aged 5-17 years with CD3G deficiency. The CDR3 runs from the conserved cysteine through the conserved F or W. Each record gives: V gene, D gene, J gene, clone size, CDR3 DNA, CDR3 protein. D genes are given only for firm matches. The size of a clone is reported for some rows only, either as once, few or many, or as a class for expanded clones.

TRBV5-1	NA	TRBJ2-5	NA	TGCGCCAGCAGCTTGGCCGGGGTAGGAGAGACCCAGTACTTC	CASSLAGVGETQYF
TRBV19	NA	TRBJ2-1	few	TGTGCCAGTAGTATAGGGCGCCCCTACAATGAGCAGTTCTTC	CASSIGRPYNEQFF
TRBV18	NA	TRBJ2-3	NA	TGTGCCAGCTCACCCGGCAGCGGAGGGGATACGCAGTATTTT	CASSPGSGGDTQYF
TRBV18	NA	TRBJ1-1	NA	TGTGCCAGCTCACCGGGTATTTCATTCGGGTACACTGAAGCTTTCTTT	CASSPGISFGYTEAFF
TRBV28	NA	TRBJ2-1	few	TGTGCCAGCAGTCCCACCGGTTCGAGAGGGAATGAGCAGTTCTTC	CASSPTGSRGNEQFF
TRBV11-2	NA	TRBJ1-6	once	TGTGCCAGCAGCTTAGGCTACAATTCACCCCTCCACTTT	CASSLGYNSPLHF
TRBV2	NA	TRBJ2-5	once	TGTGCCAGCAGTGAGGTACCCGCACCGCGGCGGGAGACCCAGTACTTC	CASSEVPAPRRETQYF
TRBV6-1	NA	TRBJ1-2	NA	TGTGCCAGCAGGAACGTACCCGTCAACTATGGCTACACCTTC	CASRNVPVNYGYTF
TRBV5-1	NA	TRBJ1-1	NA	TGCGCCAGCAGCGTCGGACACGGAGTGAACACTGAAGCTTTCTTT	CASSVGHGVNTEAFF
TRBV7-9	TRBD1	TRBJ1-1	NA	TGTGCCAGCAGCCCGGGACAGGGAGGAACTGAAGCTTTCTTT	CASSPGQGGTEAFF
TRBV28	NA	TRBJ2-3	NA	TGTGCCAGCAGTTTCAGGGGAACGCAGTATTTT	CASSFRGTQYF
TRBV5-1	NA	TRBJ1-2	NA	TGCGCCAGCAGCTTGTATGGTGGGGATGGCTACACCTTC	CASSLYGGDGYTF
TRBV28	TRBD2	TRBJ2-1	NA	TGTGCCAGCAGTTTACGAGGGAGGGCCCTTAACAATGAGCAGTTCTTC	CASSLRGRALNNEQFF
TRBV7-8	TRBD1	TRBJ1-6	NA	TGTGCCAGCAGATCCGGGACAGGGTTCTCACCCCTCCACTTT	CASRSGTGFSPLHF